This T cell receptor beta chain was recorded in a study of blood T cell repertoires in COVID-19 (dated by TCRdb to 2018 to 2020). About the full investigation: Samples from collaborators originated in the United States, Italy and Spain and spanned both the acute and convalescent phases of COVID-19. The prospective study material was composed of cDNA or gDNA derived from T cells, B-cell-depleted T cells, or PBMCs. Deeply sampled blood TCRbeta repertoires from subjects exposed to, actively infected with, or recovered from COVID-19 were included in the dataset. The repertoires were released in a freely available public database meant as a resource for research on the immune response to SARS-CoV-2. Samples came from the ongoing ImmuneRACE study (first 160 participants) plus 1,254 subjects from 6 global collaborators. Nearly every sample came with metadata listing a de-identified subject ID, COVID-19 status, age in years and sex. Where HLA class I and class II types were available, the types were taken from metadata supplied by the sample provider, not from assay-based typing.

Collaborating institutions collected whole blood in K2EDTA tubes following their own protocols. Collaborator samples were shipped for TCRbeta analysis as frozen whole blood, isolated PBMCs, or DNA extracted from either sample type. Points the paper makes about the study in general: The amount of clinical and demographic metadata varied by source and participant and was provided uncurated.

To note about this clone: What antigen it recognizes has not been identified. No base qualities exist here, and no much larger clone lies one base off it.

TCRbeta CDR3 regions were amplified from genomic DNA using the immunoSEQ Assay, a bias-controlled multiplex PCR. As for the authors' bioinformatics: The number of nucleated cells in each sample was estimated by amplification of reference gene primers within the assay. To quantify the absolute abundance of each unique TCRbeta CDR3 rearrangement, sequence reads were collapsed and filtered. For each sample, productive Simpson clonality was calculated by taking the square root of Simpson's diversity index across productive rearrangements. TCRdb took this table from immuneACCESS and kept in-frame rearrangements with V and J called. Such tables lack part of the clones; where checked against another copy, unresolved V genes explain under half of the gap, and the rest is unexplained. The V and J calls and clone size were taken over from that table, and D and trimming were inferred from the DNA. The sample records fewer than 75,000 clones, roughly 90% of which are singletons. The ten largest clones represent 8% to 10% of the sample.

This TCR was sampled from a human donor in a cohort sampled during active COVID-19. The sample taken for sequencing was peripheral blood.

The CDR3 is CASSVRGGRERTDTQYF. The nucleotides are TGTGCCAGCAGCGTCAGGGGTGGGAGGGAGCGGACAGATACGCAGTATTTT. The V and J genes are TRBV9 and TRBJ2-3; TRBD2 could be the D gene, as 7 bases match. From cysteine to phenylalanine, the CDR3 is 17 amino acids long. Only the CDR3 portion is preserved as DNA: 51 bases, with reading frame beginning at the first base. CDR1 SGDLS and CDR2 YYNGEE are derived from the germline V gene. V is pared back by 2 bases and J by 3 bases, with 19 bases lying between the germline termini.